Below are 9 T cell receptor beta chains sequenced from a single sample in a study of CD8+CD57+ T cells in acquired aplastic anemia. Profiling that covered TCR beta VDJ and CDR3 relied on genomic DNA as its template. One entry per CDR3 protein, called by TCRdb with MiXCR from the reads. Found here are a few hundred thousand distinct CDR3 sequences, about a third of them singletons; the top ten hold 0.82%. All patients picked for sequencing had shown, by flow cytometry, an expansion of CD8+CD57+ cells. The sample consisted of sorted CD4+, CD8+, or CD8+CD57+ T cells (not recorded which) from PBMCs. The receptors were sampled from a human donor with aplastic anemia.

CDR3 bases: TGTGCCAGCAGCCCCTCCCTGGCAACTAACTATGGCTACACCTTC. It translates to CASSPSLATNYGYTF. This chain uses TRBV4-2 with TRBJ1-2; D gene uncertain. In germline, CDR1 is LGHNA, CDR2 YNFKEQ. The CDR3 has 15 residues. The V and J ends lost 4 bases and 0 bases respectively, with 12 bases between them.

This clonotype has a handful of counts. V is TRBV20-1 and J is TRBJ1-3; 7 bases map to TRBD1. The V gene's germline CDR1 is DFQATT and CDR2 SNEGSKA (reference sequence). J gave up 0 bases and V 6 bases, and 8 bases lay outside the gene matches. There are 15 residues in the CDR3. The CDR3 nucleotides read TGCAGTGCCGACATACAGGGGTTCTCTGGAAACACCATATATTTT. Its protein is CSADIQGFSGNTIYF.

There are many counts of this clonotype. The chain recombines TRBV9 with TRBJ2-1; TRBD1 matches 8 bases. This CDR3 contains 13 residues. The V gene's germline CDR1 is SGDLS and CDR2 YYNGEE. Trimming at V came to 4 bases and at J to 4 bases, leaving 1 base not matched to a gene. In nucleotides, the CDR3 is TGTGCCAGCAGCACAGGGGGATACAATGAGCAGTTCTTC. It specifies CASSTGGYNEQFF. The variable domain in full, completed from reference TRBV9 and TRBJ2-1, reads DSGVTQTPKHLITATGQRVTLRCSPRSGDLSVYWYQQSLDQGLQFLIQYYNGEERAKGNILERFSAQQFPDLHSELNLSSLELGDSALYFCASSTGGYNEQFFGPGTRLTVL.

The chain employs TRBV18 and TRBJ1-6; D not resolved. Trimming stripped 1 base from V and 8 bases from J, with 12 bases between. The germline CDR1 and CDR2 sequences are KGHSH and LQKENI. There are 15 residues in the CDR3. DNA of the CDR3: TGTGCCAGCTCACCACTGCAGGAGGTGGATTCACCCCTCCACTTT. Its translation is CASSPLQEVDSPLHF.

This chain joins TRBV7-9 and TRBJ1-4; no clear D gene. The CDR3 totals 16 residues. Germline V CDR1 and CDR2: SEHNR, FQNEAQ (reference sequence). V lost 5 bases and J 0 bases, leaving 13 bases between the germline ends. The DNA for the CDR3 is TGTGCCAGCAGCCCGGACGGAACCGCAACTAATGAAAAACTGTTTTTT. Translated: CASSPDGTATNEKLFF.

The genes are TRBV7-1 and TRBJ2-1; 13 nucleotides match TRBD2. TRBV7-1 is known as an ORF, though its function is uncertain. V gave up 3 bases and J gave up 9 bases; unmatched junction bases: 11. This CDR3 spans 17 amino acids. CDR3 sequence (DNA): TGTGCCAGCAGCTCGAAGACAACTAGCGGGGGGGCTATTGAGCAGTTCTTC. Residues: CASSSKTTSGGAIEQFF.

The CDR3 DNA reads TGTGCCAGCAGCAAAATCTCGGTTTCTGGGGCCAACGTCCTGACTTTC. Amino acid sequence: CASSKISVSGANVLTF. The chain recombines TRBV9 with TRBJ2-6; D not certain. V lost 4 bases and J lost 1, with 12 bases in between. This CDR3 spans 16 amino acids. Germline CDR1 and CDR2: SGDLS and YYNGEE.

With regard to this clonotype: One end of the junction varies from germline; a read error may be responsible. This chain links TRBV4-2 with TRBJ2-5, with TRBD2 identical over 9 bases. The CDR3 has 14 amino acids. Germline CDR1 reads LGHNA; CDR2 reads YNFKEQ. The CDR3 sequence: CASSQARYSGRTLF. In DNA form, the CDR3 reads TGTGCCAGCAGCCAGGCCCGGTACAGCGGGAGGACCCTTTTC.

The chain has TRBV4-2 and TRBJ2-2; 7 bases are shared with TRBD2. Trimming cost V 0 bases and J 1 base; bases outside gene matches: 2. Per germline, CDR1 LGHNA and CDR2 YNFKEQ. The CDR3 length is 16 residues. The CDR3 region has the DNA TGTGCCAGCAGCCAAGAAGGCGGGGGGAACACCGGGGAGCTGTTTTTT. Translating it yields CASSQEGGGNTGELFF.